These 26 T cell receptor beta chains share one sample of origin, sequenced in a study of human T cells and chemical hapten exposure. The time point is: pre-sensitization, week 0. As for treatment: therapeutic diphenylcyclopropenone sensitization with weekly scalp DPC. Via MiXCR, TCRdb re-called the RACE reads, giving one row per CDR3 protein. The sample includes roughly 120,000 distinct CDR3 sequences, approximately 15% of them seen just once. The specimen comprised whole blood, sampled in connection with sensitization to the hapten diphenylcyclopropenone (DPC). The receptors here all came from a woman under 30 with alopecia areata. Some clones in this sample may be carry-over from other donors' samples.

This clonotype was seen more than once but under ten times. This chain joins TRBV6-5 and TRBJ2-1; 11 bases match TRBD1. Germline V gene sequence: CDR1 MNHEY, CDR2 SVGAGI. J lost 10 bases, V lost 0 bases, and 17 bases had no gene match. There are 19 residues in the CDR3. The CDR3 sequence is CASSYSLSPGQGGRREQFF. In nucleotides, the CDR3 is TGTGCCAGCAGTTACTCCCTATCTCCGGGACAGGGGGGTCGGCGGGAGCAGTTCTTC.

Only a few counts were recorded for this clonotype. The J gene is TRBJ2-3, the V gene TRBV7-6; D is unresolved. Trimming removed 5 bases at V and 1 base at J, with 7 bases between. The germline V gene has CDR1 SGHVS and CDR2 FNYEAQ. The CDR3 extends over 13 amino acids. The CDR3 DNA sequence: TGTGCCAGCAGCCACCGTGGCACAGATACGCAGTATTTT. Protein: CASSHRGTDTQYF.

This clonotype was counted only a few times. The chain links TRBV6-2 or TRBV6-3 to TRBJ2-5; D might be TRBD1 (5 bases). Trimming took 0 bases from V and 0 from J, leaving 14 bases between them. Germline V gene data show CDR1 as MNHEY and CDR2 as SVGEGT. CDR3 length equals 17 residues. Written as DNA, the CDR3 is TGTGCCAGCAGTTACTCGAAAACAGGCCTATACCAAGAGACCCAGTACTTC. As protein: CASSYSKTGLYQETQYF.

This clonotype was picked up a small number of times. This rearrangement joins TRBV6-2 or TRBV6-3 to TRBJ2-5; D gene uncertain. Germline V gene lookup returns CDR1 MNHEY and CDR2 SVGEGT. CDR3 length: 12 residues. V lost 5 bases, J lost 4 bases, and 8 bases lay in between. Here the CDR3 reads CASSRTGETQYF. The CDR3 DNA follows: TGTGCCAGCAGTCGGACCGGAGAGACCCAGTACTTC.

The rearrangement joins TRBV18 to TRBJ1-4; unclear D gene. CDR1 is KGHSH and CDR2 is LQKENI in the germline V gene. Trimming pared 3 bases from V and 0 bases from J, leaving 8 bases between. This CDR3 comprises 15 residues. CDR3 sequence (DNA): TGTGCCAGCTCACCCGGACGTACAACTAATGAAAAACTGTTTTTT. Translated, it gives CASSPGRTTNEKLFF.

The rearrangement joins TRBV9 to TRBJ2-2; D is ambiguous. CDR1 is SGDLS and CDR2 is YYNGEE in the germline V gene. The ends were cut back, 3 bases at V and 0 bases at J, with 12 bases in the middle. The CDR3 extends over 16 amino acids. DNA of the CDR3: TGTGCCAGCAGCGCGAGGTCCCACGCGAACACCGGGGAGCTGTTTTTT. Its translation is CASSARSHANTGELFF.

The chain combines TRBV28 with TRBJ1-2; possible D gene TRBD1, 5 bases. Trimming took 5 bases from V and 6 from J, leaving 19 bases between them. Germline CDR1 is MDHEN and CDR2 is SYDVKM. The CDR3 covers 15 residues. Here the CDR3 reads CASSPTVRVGNGYTF. CDR3 bases: TGTGCCAGCAGTCCTACCGTCAGGGTCGGAAATGGCTACACCTTC.

The genes are TRBV29-1 and TRBJ1-1; D is ambiguous. Germline V CDR1 and CDR2: SQVTM, ANQGSEA. With 7 bases removed from V and 1 base from J, the gap between germline ends came to 13 bases. CDR3 length equals 13 residues. CDR3 DNA: TGCAGCGCCGAGATGGTCTGGAACACTGAAGCTTTCTTT. It translates to CSAEMVWNTEAFF.

The chain joins TRBV28 to TRBJ1-2, with 7 bases identical to TRBD1. The length of the CDR3 is 14 residues. Looked up from germline, CDR1 is MDHEN and CDR2 is SYDVKM. The V and J ends lost 5 bases and 4 bases, in that order; junction bases with no gene match: 7. The CDR3 spells CASSVTGRAYGYTF. CDR3 bases: TGTGCCAGCAGTGTGACAGGGAGAGCCTATGGCTACACCTTC.

The chain recombines TRBV20-1 with TRBJ2-4; D unclear. This CDR3 spans 12 amino acids. Deletions cut 3 bases from V and 7 bases from J, with 10 bases between. Germline CDR1 and CDR2: DFQATT and SNEGSKA (reference sequence). CDR3 protein: CSASSGGNIQYF. Written as DNA, the CDR3 is TGCAGTGCTAGCTCCGGCGGTAACATTCAGTACTTC.

This clonotype was found a few times. This chain joins TRBV7-3 and TRBJ1-1; D is uncertain. The CDR3 runs 14 residues. V shed 2 bases and J shed 2 bases, with 9 bases lying between them. Per germline, CDR1 SGHTA and CDR2 FQGTGA. The CDR3 loop is CASSLLPGNTEAFF. The CDR3 nucleotides are TGTGCCAGCAGCTTACTTCCGGGTAACACTGAAGCTTTCTTT.

The chain employs TRBV7-2 and TRBJ2-5; perhaps TRBD2 as D (5 bases). From germline, CDR1 is SGHTA and CDR2 FQGNSA. The CDR3 contains 12 residues. Trimming stripped 4 bases from V and 9 bases from J, with 12 bases between. CDR3 in amino acids: CASSYDRGAQYF. In nucleotides, the CDR3 is TGTGCCAGCAGCTATGACCGGGGAGCCCAGTACTTC.

In its sample, this clonotype was seen many times. V gene TRBV25-1 combines with J gene TRBJ1-1; no clear D gene. The V gene's germline CDR1 is MGHDK and CDR2 SYGVNS. There are 11 residues in the CDR3. Trimming removed 8 bases from V and 1 base from J, with 5 bases in between. The CDR3 DNA reads as TGTGCCAGCGGGGAGAACACTGAAGCTTTCTTT. Amino acid sequence: CASGENTEAFF.

This chain joins TRBV20-1 and TRBJ1-6; D not resolved. The ends were cut back, 1 base at V and 5 bases at J, with 6 bases in the middle. The CDR3 contains 13 residues. Germline-derived CDR1 and CDR2 are DFQATT and SNEGSKA (reference sequence). The CDR3 DNA sequence: TGCAGTGCTAGAGGCGATCATAATTCACCCCTCCACTTT. Translation: CSARGDHNSPLHF.

This clonotype was seen more than once but under ten times. The V gene is TRBV7-2, the J gene TRBJ1-1, with D maybe TRBD1 (5 bases). Looked up from germline, CDR1 is SGHTA and CDR2 is FQGNSA. V was shortened by 8 bases and J by 3 bases, with 16 bases between the two germline ends. The CDR3 extends over 14 amino acids. Written as DNA, the CDR3 is TGTGCCAGCCCGCTGGCAGGGCGGGACACTGAAGCTTTCTTT. Its translation: CASPLAGRDTEAFF.

This chain joins TRBV29-1 and TRBJ1-2; D remains ambiguous. Germline CDR1 is SQVTM and CDR2 is ANQGSEA. The ends were cut back, 7 bases at V and 1 base at J, with 10 bases in the middle. The CDR3 has 12 amino acids. The CDR3 DNA reads as TGCAGCGGTGAGAAGATTAACTATGGCTACACCTTC. This sequence encodes CSGEKINYGYTF.

A few counts support this clonotype. The J gene is TRBJ2-3, the V gene TRBV28, with 7 bases lining up with TRBD1. Germline CDR1 and CDR2: MDHEN and SYDVKM. V lost 6 bases, J lost 6 bases, and 9 bases stayed unmatched. This CDR3 is 14 amino acids long. The CDR3, as DNA: TGTGCCAGCAGCCGCAACACAGGGGCGGATACGCAGTATTTT. It yields the protein CASSRNTGADTQYF.

V gene TRBV6-5 combines with J gene TRBJ2-7, with TRBD2 matching over 11 bases. The CDR3 totals 14 residues. Trimming at V came to 6 bases and at J to 7 bases, leaving 8 bases not matched to a gene. Germline assignment: CDR1 MNHEY and CDR2 SVGAGI. Written as DNA, the CDR3 is TGTGCCAGCAGGCTTAGCGGGGGGGCCCTTGAGCAGTACTTC. It codes for CASRLSGGALEQYF.

This clonotype appeared many times. This chain joins TRBV7-6 and TRBJ2-2; possibly TRBD2 for D (5 bases). The CDR3 sequence is 14 residues long. V dropped 1 base and J dropped 6 bases, with 9 bases sitting between them. Germline V lookup: CDR1 SGHVS, CDR2 FNYEAQ. This CDR3 reads CASSLGLQPGELFF. In nucleotides, the CDR3 is TGTGCCAGCAGCTTAGGACTACAACCCGGGGAGCTGTTTTTT.

The chain is built from TRBV12-5 and TRBJ1-5; no clear D gene. Trimming left V 1 base short and J 0 bases short, with 13 bases between. Germline lookup yields CDR1 LGHNT and CDR2 FRNRAP. The length of the CDR3 is 17 residues. Here the CDR3 reads CASGLEWTADSNQPQHF. The CDR3 DNA reads as TGTGCTAGTGGTTTGGAATGGACCGCGGATAGCAATCAGCCCCAGCATTTT.

This clonotype has at least ten counts. This CDR3 is missing its conserved last phenylalanine or tryptophan, likely due to a read error. No DNA is shown, since the ends of the CDR3 on it are uncertain; the CDR3 is the one TCRdb lists. J is TRBJ1-2 and V is TRBV7-9; TRBD1 is taken as the D call from the table, unchecked against the DNA. Germline assignment: CDR1 SEHNR and CDR2 FQNEAQ (reference sequence). Including both end residues, the CDR3 is 11 amino acids long. The CDR3 protein is CASSLDGTGGV.

This clonotype was recorded a few times. V is TRBV20-1 and J is TRBJ1-4, with 11 nucleotides matching TRBD1. V shed 5 bases and J 1 base; nucleotides not matched to a gene: 6. This CDR3 is 16 amino acids long. Germline V gene data show CDR1 as DFQATT and CDR2 as SNEGSKA (reference sequence). The CDR3, as DNA: TGCAGTGCTGTCCCGGGACAGGGGGGAACTAATGAAAAACTGTTTTTT. It is translated as CSAVPGQGGTNEKLFF.

Ten or more counts support this clonotype. J is TRBJ1-1 and V is TRBV29-1; TRBD1 might be the D (6 bases). The germline V gene has CDR1 SQVTM and CDR2 ANQGSEA. The CDR3 is made up of 15 amino acids. Trimming removed 4 bases from V and 4 bases from J, with 19 bases in between. CDR3 nucleotides: TGCAGCGTTGCAGAAGTAACAGGGTTTCCCACTGAAGCTTTCTTT. Translated, it gives CSVAEVTGFPTEAFF. The full variable domain, rest sourced from reference TRBV29-1 and TRBJ1-1, is SAVISQKPSRDICQRGTSLTIQCQVDSQVTMMFWYRQQPGQSLTLIATANQGSEATYESGFVIDKFPISRPNLTFSTLTVSNMSPEDSSIYLCSVAEVTGFPTEAFFGQGTRLTVV.

The chain uses TRBV4-3 and TRBJ1-5; the D gene is possibly TRBD1 (6 bases). Germline-derived CDR1 and CDR2 are LGHNA and YSLEER. V lost 0 bases and J 7 bases, leaving 13 bases between the germline ends. The CDR3 covers 15 residues. CDR3 nucleotide sequence: TGCGCCAGCAGCCAAGATGGGGGGGCTAGGCAGCCCCAGCATTTT. Translation gives CASSQDGGARQPQHF.

This clonotype was observed at least ten times. The chain has TRBV3-1 and TRBJ2-7; TRBD2 agrees at 8 bases. CDR1 and CDR2 (germline): LGHDT, YNNKEL (reference sequence). The length of the CDR3 is 14 residues. Losses at the gene ends were 3 bases for V and 2 bases for J; bases not matched to a gene: 3. CDR3 DNA: TGTGCCAGCAGCCAGGACGGGGGGGCCTACGAGCAGTACTTC. This sequence encodes CASSQDGGAYEQYF.

Details on this clonotype: A single base separates this from a much larger clone, so it may be a read error. The V call is TRBV9, the J call TRBJ2-1; D is ambiguous. CDR1 and CDR2 from the germline V gene are SGDLS and YYNGEE. The CDR3 totals 15 residues. V was clipped by 0 bases and J by 0 bases, with 7 bases between them. The DNA for the CDR3 is TGTGCCAGCAGCGTAGGGCTGAGCTCCTACAATGAGCAGTTCTTC. Amino acids: CASSVGLSSYNEQFF.